A selection of T cell receptor beta chains follows, all from one sample in a study of regulatory T cells in long-lasting Graves disease. One entry per CDR3 protein, called by TCRdb with MiXCR from the multiplex PCR reads. The sample contains roughly 500,000 distinct CDR3 sequences, roughly 21% of which appear only once. This specimen was peripheral blood mononuclear cells (PBMCs), taken when the disease was refractory, from a patient treated with antithyroid drugs. These receptors came from a female donor with Graves disease. Both conserved end residues are part of each CDR3. The D gene is left open where the match is weak. The size entry is marked missing in some rows and otherwise reads once, few, many or a size class.

NA	TRBV24-1	TRBJ2-7	TRBD2	CATSGSSGSAQYEQYF	TGTGCCACCAGTGGTTCTAGCGGGAGCGCACAATACGAGCAGTACTTC
few	TRBV6-1	TRBJ2-2	NA	CASGYSYTGELFF	TGTGCCAGCGGCTACAGTTACACCGGGGAGCTGTTTTTT
NA	TRBV7-9	TRBJ1-2	TRBD1	CASSLRVAEGADGYTF	TGTGCCAGCAGCTTAAGGGTTGCTGAGGGGGCAGATGGCTACACCTTC
few	TRBV2	TRBJ1-6	NA	CASSERQGSSPLHF	TGTGCCAGCAGTGAAAGGCAGGGTAGCTCACCCCTCCACTTT
NA	TRBV20-1	TRBJ1-1	NA	CSATDTGPTEAFF	TGCAGTGCTACGGATACAGGGCCCACTGAAGCTTTCTTT
NA	TRBV18	TRBJ1-1	NA	CASSPDSYLNTEAFF	TGTGCCAGCTCACCAGACTCATACTTGAACACTGAAGCTTTCTTT
many	TRBV20-1	TRBJ1-1	NA	CSARDLGLREVGTEAFF	TGCAGTGCTAGAGATTTGGGTTTAAGGGAGGTAGGCACTGAAGCTTTCTTT
many	TRBV29-1	TRBJ1-2	NA	CSVPDTGSYGYTF	TGCAGCGTCCCAGACACAGGGAGCTATGGCTACACCTTC
many	TRBV2	TRBJ2-7	NA	CASSMGVGSEQYF	TGTGCCAGCAGTATGGGCGTCGGGTCCGAGCAGTACTTC
many	TRBV28	TRBJ1-5	NA	CASSLDLNQPQHF	TGTGCCAGCAGCTTAGACCTCAATCAGCCCCAGCATTTT
few	TRBV19	TRBJ1-1	NA	CASSIRGRGNTEAFF	TGTGCCAGTAGTATCCGTGGCAGGGGGAACACTGAAGCTTTCTTT
NA	TRBV19	TRBJ2-3	TRBD2	CASSTPGLATTDTQYF	TGTGCCAGTAGTACACCGGGACTAGCGACCACAGATACGCAGTATTTT
many	TRBV28	TRBJ1-2	NA	CASNPLGEDYGYTF	TGTGCCAGCAACCCTTTGGGGGAGGACTATGGCTACACCTTC
NA	TRBV3-1	TRBJ2-5	TRBD2	CASSPVAGGLRETQYF	TGTGCCAGCAGTCCTGTAGCGGGGGGGCTCCGAGAGACCCAGTACTTC
few	TRBV5-6	TRBJ2-5	NA	CASSLVVVETQYF	TGTGCCAGCAGCTTAGTGGTAGTGGAGACCCAGTACTTC
many	TRBV5-1	TRBJ1-5	TRBD1	CASSPGTGANQPQHF	TGTGCCAGCAGCCCCGGGACAGGGGCGAATCAGCCCCAGCATTTT
NA	TRBV15	TRBJ2-5	TRBD2	CATSRDPSGSAETQYF	TGTGCCACCAGCAGAGACCCCAGCGGGAGTGCAGAGACCCAGTACTTC
NA	TRBV7-9	TRBJ1-2	NA	CASSSLVGSPDGYTF	TGTGCCAGCAGCTCACTAGTGGGGAGCCCGGATGGCTACACCTTC
many	TRBV20-1	TRBJ2-2	TRBD1	CSANLLGTARLSTGELFF	TGCAGTGCTAACTTGCTCGGGACAGCGAGACTATCTACCGGGGAGCTGTTTTTT
NA	TRBV5-6	TRBJ2-7	NA	CASSLWGVYEQYF	TGTGCCAGCAGCTTGTGGGGGGTCTACGAGCAGTACTTC
few	TRBV5-4	TRBJ1-1	NA	CASSLIGGITEAFF	TGTGCCAGCAGCTTGATCGGCGGGATCACTGAAGCTTTCTTT
NA	TRBV6-5	TRBJ2-7	NA	CASSYSSSDRYEQYF	TGTGCCAGCAGTTACTCGTCTTCGGACCGCTACGAGCAGTACTTC
NA	TRBV7-9	TRBJ2-7	TRBD2	CASSLGRTASGGGEQYF	TGTGCCAGCAGCTTAGGACGTACGGCTAGCGGGGGAGGCGAGCAGTACTTC
many	TRBV6-1	TRBJ1-2	NA	CASSPDRNGYTF	TGTGCCAGCAGCCCCGACCGAAATGGCTACACCTTC
NA	TRBV3-1	TRBJ2-3	NA	CASSNGGYLVGDTQYF	TGTGCCAGCAGCAACGGGGGATACCTAGTCGGGGATACGCAGTATTTT
NA	TRBV30	TRBJ1-1	TRBD1	CAWSATGGTEAFF	TGTGCCTGGAGTGCGACAGGGGGCACTGAAGCTTTCTTT
many	TRBV6-1	TRBJ2-7	TRBD2	CASLGGQAGAFTYEQYF	TGTGCCAGCCTCGGGGGTCAAGCGGGAGCCTTCACCTACGAGCAGTACTTC
NA	TRBV27	TRBJ2-2	NA	CASSFGTGITGELFF	TGTGCCAGCAGTTTTGGGACGGGGATCACCGGGGAGCTGTTTTTT
many	TRBV7-2	TRBJ1-1	NA	CASSPANWRTEAFF	TGTGCCAGCAGCCCAGCTAATTGGCGGACTGAAGCTTTCTTT
many	TRBV15	TRBJ1-1	TRBD1	CATSMQDRLNTEAFF	TGTGCCACCAGCATGCAGGACAGGTTGAACACTGAAGCTTTCTTT
many	TRBV12-3/TRBV12-4	TRBJ2-5	TRBD2	CASSPDLFSGRAGETQYF	TGTGCCAGCAGCCCCGACCTTTTTAGCGGGAGGGCCGGGGAGACCCAGTACTTC
many	TRBV11-2	TRBJ1-4	NA	CASSLAVNGEKLFF	TGTGCCAGCAGCTTGGCAGTCAATGGGGAAAAACTGTTTTTT
NA	TRBV28	TRBJ2-3	NA	CASTKWAQRGTDTQYF	TGTGCCAGCACTAAATGGGCCCAGCGCGGCACAGATACGCAGTATTTT
many	TRBV13	TRBJ1-2	NA	CASSPGQWYDYTF	TGTGCCAGCAGCCCTGGCCAGTGGTATGACTACACCTTC
many	TRBV12-3/TRBV12-4	TRBJ2-6	NA	CASTSSDSGANVLTF	TGTGCCAGCACCTCCTCGGACTCTGGGGCCAACGTCCTGACTTTC
many	TRBV20-1	TRBJ2-5	NA	CSASPSPGGADYLQETQYF	TGCAGTGCTAGTCCCTCTCCCGGAGGGGCAGACTACTTGCAGGAGACCCAGTACTTC
NA	TRBV30	TRBJ2-5	TRBD2	CAWGGVRETQYF	TGTGCCTGGGGGGGGGTCCGAGAGACCCAGTACTTC
few	TRBV5-1	TRBJ2-7	NA	CASSLVDPDEQYF	TGCGCCAGCAGCTTAGTCGACCCGGACGAGCAGTACTTC
NA	TRBV20-1	TRBJ1-5	NA	CSASGRSQPQHF	TGCAGTGCTAGCGGGCGCAGTCAGCCCCAGCATTTT
many	TRBV6-9	TRBJ2-7	TRBD1	CASSYRSTGGRDEQYF	TGTGCCAGCAGTTACCGGTCTACAGGGGGCAGGGACGAGCAGTACTTC
many	TRBV11-2	TRBJ2-1	NA	CASSLDPVNEQFF	TGTGCCAGCAGCTTAGATCCCGTCAATGAGCAGTTCTTC
few	TRBV9	TRBJ2-5	NA	CASSVFQKGPLETQYF	TGTGCCAGCAGCGTATTTCAGAAGGGGCCCCTGGAGACCCAGTACTTC
NA	TRBV10-2	TRBJ2-1	NA	CASSDRGGSSYNEQFF	TGCGCCAGCAGTGATAGGGGGGGGAGCTCCTACAATGAGCAGTTCTTC
few	TRBV6-2/TRBV6-3	TRBJ2-7	NA	CASMGGNYEQYF	TGTGCCAGCATGGGGGGCAACTACGAGCAGTACTTC
many	TRBV20-1	TRBJ2-7	NA	CSALEYEQYF	TGCAGTGCTTTAGAGTACGAGCAGTACTTC
NA	TRBV7-6	TRBJ1-6	TRBD1	CASTQDRVDNSPLHF	TGTGCCAGCACCCAGGACAGGGTAGATAATTCACCCCTCCACTTT
many	TRBV12-3/TRBV12-4	TRBJ2-2	NA	CASSPRGRRTGGELFF	TGTGCCAGCAGTCCCCGGGGACGGCGGACGGGCGGGGAGCTGTTTTTT
NA	TRBV6-6	TRBJ2-3	NA	CASSYSHATDTQYF	TGTGCCAGCAGTTACTCGCACGCCACAGATACGCAGTATTTT
NA	TRBV6-5	TRBJ1-1	NA	CASSYSGALTTEAFF	TGTGCCAGCAGTTACTCAGGGGCTCTGACCACTGAAGCTTTCTTT
many	TRBV27	TRBJ1-1	NA	CASSQSTGNTEAFF	TGTGCCAGCAGTCAATCCACAGGGAACACTGAAGCTTTCTTT
many	TRBV20-1	TRBJ2-5	TRBD2	CSARAPGTSGGETQYF	TGCAGTGCTAGAGCTCCTGGGACTAGCGGGGGAGAGACCCAGTACTTC
many	TRBV28	TRBJ2-7	TRBD1	CASSINSRDRGRLSAYEQYF	TGTGCCAGCAGTATAAATTCCCGGGACAGGGGGCGCCTTAGCGCTTACGAGCAGTACTTC
NA	TRBV7-9	TRBJ1-2	TRBD1	CASSLHADRDFNYGYTF	TGTGCCAGCAGCTTACACGCGGACAGGGACTTTAACTATGGCTACACCTTC
NA	TRBV7-2	TRBJ2-7	NA	CASSFGLSYEQYF	TGTGCCAGCAGCTTCGGTCTCTCCTACGAGCAGTACTTC
many	TRBV7-2	TRBJ1-5	NA	CASSATGLVQPQHF	TGTGCCAGCAGCGCCACAGGGTTAGTGCAGCCCCAGCATTTT
NA	TRBV7-2	TRBJ2-7	NA	CASTRAGGSYEQYF	TGTGCCAGCACCAGAGCCGGGGGCTCATACGAGCAGTACTTC
few	TRBV28	TRBJ2-3	NA	CASTRTRADTQYF	TGTGCCAGCACTCGGACAAGAGCAGATACGCAGTATTTT
few	TRBV19	TRBJ1-1	TRBD1	CASSSGQGGWEAFF	TGTGCCAGTAGTTCCGGACAGGGCGGATGGGAAGCTTTCTTT
NA	TRBV27	TRBJ2-5	NA	CASSKAEHQETQYF	TGTGCCAGCAGTAAAGCGGAGCACCAAGAGACCCAGTACTTC